These 4 T cell receptor beta chains originate from one sample sequenced in a study of shared clonotypes between healthy human individuals. The repertoire was sequenced with immunoSEQ multiplex PCR; TCRdb's copy has only in-frame clones and lacks some. The data show around 2,000,000 clones, 85% to 95% seen once. The sample consisted of naive CD4+ T cells sorted from blood. Subset: CD45RA+ positively selected. The receptors stem from a man aged 18-30 years in good health.

A remark on this clone: Other DNA sequences from this sample encode an identical CDR3 as well. The gene calls are TRBV20-1 and TRBJ2-7; D unclear. Germline CDR1 and CDR2: DFQATT and SNEGSKA (reference sequence). Trimming removed 3 bases from V and 3 bases from J, with 6 bases in between. This CDR3 is built from 11 residues. The CDR3 sequence is CSARVDYEQYF. DNA for the CDR3: TGCAGTGCTAGGGTTGACTACGAGCAGTACTTC.

The chain joins TRBV5-1 to TRBJ2-7; D is uncertain. The CDR3 is made up of 14 amino acids. CDR1 and CDR2 from the germline V gene are SGHRS and YFSETQ. Trimming took 5 bases from V and 0 from J, leaving 12 bases between them. The CDR3 nucleotides read TGCGCCAGCAGGCCAGTCCTTAGCTCCTACGAGCAGTACTTC. Its protein is CASRPVLSSYEQYF.

This clone was detected only once. This chain links TRBV28 with TRBJ1-4; 9 bases agree with TRBD1. From germline, CDR1 is MDHEN and CDR2 SYDVKM. V trimming: 6 bases; J trimming: 0 bases; junction bases outside the gene matches: 2. There are 15 residues in the CDR3. The CDR3: CASRGQGSTNEKLFF. In DNA, the CDR3 is TGTGCCAGCAGGGGACAGGGCTCAACTAATGAAAAACTGTTTTTT.

The gene calls are TRBV19 and TRBJ1-2; the D is unclear. The V gene lost 5 bases and the J gene lost 8 bases, with 15 bases spanning the gap. Germline V gives CDR1 LNHDA, CDR2 SQIVND (reference sequence). The CDR3 runs to 13 residues. The CDR3 bases are TGTGCCAGTAGTCCTACTAACAGTTGGGGCTACACCTTC. It is translated as CASSPTNSWGYTF.